The 32 T cell receptor beta chains below all came from one sample that was sequenced in a study of OX40 agonist ivuxolimab in advanced cancers. Using immunoSEQ multiplex PCR, the repertoire was profiled, and TCRdb retains in-frame clones only, with some absent. The sample has over 8,000 clones, about 85% seen once. This specimen consisted of CD4+ or CD8+ T cells sorted from blood, obtained in a trial of the OX40 agonist ivuxolimab. The source is an adult with an advanced solid tumor such as melanoma, head and neck, liver or kidney cancer.

V and J are TRBV5-1 and TRBJ2-7, with 7 bases fitting TRBD1. Germline trimming cut 4 bases from V and 4 bases from J; bases unmatched to any gene: 2. Germline values: CDR1 SGHRS, CDR2 YFSETQ. CDR3 size: 12 residues. In nucleotides, the CDR3 is TGCGCCAGCAGCCCGACAGGGTACGAGCAGTACTTC. Protein: CASSPTGYEQYF.

This chain uses TRBV7-2 with TRBJ1-5, with D hard to call. The CDR3 totals 13 residues. Trimming removed 5 bases from V and 5 bases from J, with 10 bases in between. Germline V gene sequence: CDR1 SGHTA, CDR2 FQGNSA. For the CDR3, the DNA is TGTGCCAGCAGCCCTGAATCAGATCAGCCCCAGCATTTT. Translating gives CASSPESDQPQHF.

The V gene is TRBV11-3, the J gene TRBJ2-1; TRBD2 matches 12 bases. CDR1 and CDR2 (germline): SGHNT, YENEEA. V trimming: 6 bases; J trimming: 4 bases; junction bases outside the gene matches: 4. The CDR3 has 15 amino acids. The CDR3 DNA reads as TGTGCCAGCAGTCCGACTAGCGGGGGATACAATGAGCAGTTCTTC. This encodes CASSPTSGGYNEQFF.

The rearrangement joins TRBV5-6 to TRBJ2-7; no reliable D call. The germline V gene encodes CDR1 SGHDT and CDR2 YYEEEE. This CDR3 contains 14 residues. The V end lost 0 bases, the J end lost 6 bases, and 13 bases lay between the germline ends. CDR3 DNA: TGTGCCAGCAGCTTGGCCAGCAGCAGCGTCGAGCAGTACTTC. The encoded protein is CASSLASSSVEQYF.

The chain employs TRBV27 and TRBJ2-1, with D possibly matching TRBD2 (6 bases). The germline V and J ends were trimmed by 4 bases and 0 bases, with 10 bases remaining between them. The germline V gene has CDR1 MNHEY and CDR2 SMNVEV (reference sequence). This CDR3 is built from 15 residues. CDR3 protein: CASSWRGDSYNEQFF. CDR3 DNA: TGTGCCAGCAGTTGGAGGGGCGACTCCTACAATGAGCAGTTCTTC.

The chain employs TRBV29-1 and TRBJ1-2; 11 nucleotides line up with TRBD1. This CDR3 has 13 amino acids. The V gene's germline CDR1 is SQVTM and CDR2 ANQGSEA. The J segment lost 6 bases and the V segment lost 6 bases, leaving 6 bases of the junction unmatched. The DNA for the CDR3 is TGCAGCGTCTCGGACAGGGGGCGGAATGGCTACACCTTC. This sequence encodes CSVSDRGRNGYTF.

The chain is built from TRBV7-2 and TRBJ1-1; unclear D gene. Germline CDR1 reads SGHTA; CDR2 reads FQGNSA. The ends were cut back, 2 bases at V and 4 bases at J, with 11 bases in the middle. This CDR3 has 14 residues. This CDR3 is CASSLMVASTEAFF. The DNA of the CDR3 is TGTGCCAGCAGCTTAATGGTAGCGAGCACTGAAGCTTTCTTT.

The genes are TRBV7-9 and TRBJ1-2, with 9 bases matching TRBD1. V lost 2 bases, J lost 4 bases, and 8 bases stayed unmatched. This CDR3 region has 16 residues. CDR1 and CDR2 from the germline V gene are SEHNR and FQNEAQ (reference sequence). The CDR3 loop is CASSLPTGGSLYGYTF. The CDR3 nucleotides are TGTGCCAGCAGCTTACCAACAGGGGGCTCGCTCTATGGCTACACCTTC.

CDR3 DNA: TGTGCCAGCAGCTTGGGAGCGGGGGGCCGGGGCGAGCAGTACTTC. It codes for CASSLGAGGRGEQYF. V and J are TRBV5-4 and TRBJ2-7; TRBD2 aligns across 9 bases. Germline loops: CDR1 SGHNT, CDR2 YYREEE (reference sequence). Germline trimming cut 0 bases from V and 6 bases from J; bases unmatched to any gene: 7. CDR3 size: 15 residues.

For this clone: A junction boundary mismatches the germline segment, possibly from a read error. The genes are TRBV5-6 and TRBJ2-7, with 9 nucleotides matching TRBD2. The CDR3 covers 15 residues. CDR1 and CDR2 from the germline V gene are SGHDT and YYEEEE. The CDR3 region is CASSLDAGGPYEQYF. The CDR3 nucleotides read TGTGCCAGCAGTTTGGATGCGGGAGGGCCTTACGAGCAGTACTTC.

The chain recombines TRBV11-3 with TRBJ2-5; 7 bases align to TRBD1. The CDR3 loop spans 13 amino acids. V was clipped by 5 bases and J by 1 base; unmatched bases: 1. CDR1 and CDR2 (germline): SGHNT, YENEEA. CDR3 in DNA: TGTGCCAGCAGCGACAGGGTCCAAGAGACCCAGTACTTC. Translated: CASSDRVQETQYF. The full variable domain, its missing parts supplied by reference TRBV11-3 and TRBJ2-5, is EAGVVQSPRYKIIEKKQPVAFWCNPISGHNTLYWYLQNLGQGPELLIRYENEEAVDDSQLPKDRFSAERLKGVDSTLKIQPAELGDSAVYLCASSDRVQETQYFGPGTRLLVL.

This clone has just one count. This chain joins TRBV5-1 and TRBJ2-7; no reliable D call. The length of the CDR3 is 14 residues. Germline values: CDR1 SGHRS, CDR2 YFSETQ. Trimming took 4 bases from V and 3 from J, leaving 14 bases between them. The CDR3 loop reads CASSTAYGSYEQYF. CDR3 DNA sequence: TGCGCCAGCAGCACGGCATACGGAAGCTACGAGCAGTACTTC.

The chain uses TRBV11-2 and TRBJ2-1; TRBD1 agrees at 9 bases. V gave up 7 bases and J gave up 2 bases; unmatched junction bases: 9. Germline CDR1 is SGHAT and CDR2 is FQNNGV. The CDR3 consists of 16 residues. This CDR3 reads CASNPSGQGTYNEQFF. CDR3 DNA sequence: TGTGCCAGCAACCCCTCAGGACAGGGGACCTACAATGAGCAGTTCTTC.

The chain employs TRBV5-5 and TRBJ1-2; 7 nucleotides line up with TRBD1. CDR1 is SGHKS, CDR2 YYEKEE, per germline (reference sequence). The CDR3 is made up of 14 amino acids. The ends lost 4 bases at V and 5 bases at J; junction bases unmatched: 8. Written as DNA, the CDR3 is TGTGCCAGCAGCGGCCAGGGGGATTCTTATGGCTACACCTTC. Its translation: CASSGQGDSYGYTF.

The V and J genes are TRBV7-9 and TRBJ2-6; 9 nucleotides agree with TRBD1. Germline lookup yields CDR1 SEHNR and CDR2 FQNEAQ (reference sequence). After removal of 5 bases from V and 0 bases from J, the junction contained 5 bases not matched to a gene. The length of the CDR3 is 17 residues. The CDR3, as DNA: TGTGCCAGCAGCCCGGGACAGGGTCACTCTGGGGCCAACGTCCTGACTTTC. This sequence encodes CASSPGQGHSGANVLTF.

The rearrangement joins TRBV27 to TRBJ2-1; the D is unclear. Germline assignment: CDR1 MNHEY and CDR2 SMNVEV (reference sequence). The CDR3 contains 12 residues. Trimming took off 3 bases at V and 5 bases at J, with 5 bases between the two ends. The CDR3 region has the DNA TGTGCCAGCAGTTTTGGCCACAATGAGCAGTTCTTC. This sequence encodes CASSFGHNEQFF.

V gene TRBV2 combines with J gene TRBJ2-6, with a weak D call TRBD1 (6 bases). Trimming took off 7 bases at V and 3 bases at J, with 16 bases between the two ends. The germline V gene encodes CDR1 SNHLY and CDR2 FYNNEI. This CDR3 has 16 amino acids. The CDR3 protein is CASNYRDRNGANVLTF. The CDR3 DNA follows: TGTGCCAGCAATTACAGGGATCGAAATGGGGCCAACGTCCTGACTTTC.

The genes are TRBV6-1 and TRBJ1-6; 9 bases line up with TRBD1. Unmatched junction bases numbered 3, after V lost 2 bases and J lost 4 bases. The CDR3 is 16 amino acids. CDR1 is MNHNS, CDR2 SASEGT, per germline. This chain's CDR3 is CASSESGTGYNSPLHF. CDR3 DNA sequence: TGTGCCAGCAGTGAATCAGGGACAGGGTATAATTCACCCCTCCACTTT.

CDR3 DNA: TGTGCCAGTAGGTTTGCAGATACGCAGTATTTT. Encoded protein: CASRFADTQYF. The chain is built from TRBV19 and TRBJ2-3; D is uncertain. This CDR3 has 11 amino acids. Deletions cut 6 bases from V and 4 bases from J, with 5 bases between. From germline, CDR1 is LNHDA and CDR2 SQIVND (reference sequence).

This sequence joins TRBV14 and TRBJ1-3; 8 bases match TRBD1. V trimming: 4 bases; J trimming: 0 bases; junction bases outside the gene matches: 2. Germline assignment: CDR1 SGHDN and CDR2 FVKESK. This CDR3 spans 15 amino acids. CDR3 loop: CASSPDRGSGNTIYF. The CDR3 coding sequence is TGTGCCAGCAGCCCCGACAGGGGCTCTGGAAACACCATATATTTT.

V gene TRBV28 combines with J gene TRBJ2-2; D may be TRBD1 (6 bases). The length of the CDR3 is 15 residues. V shed 6 bases and J shed 1 base, with 12 bases lying between them. CDR1 MDHEN and CDR2 SYDVKM come from the germline V gene. The CDR3 spells CASREGTLNTGELFF. As DNA, the CDR3 is TGTGCCAGCAGGGAAGGGACACTGAACACCGGGGAGCTGTTTTTT.

The chain has TRBV18 and TRBJ1-5; D gene uncertain. The V gene lost 4 bases and the J gene lost 6 bases, with 7 bases spanning the gap. Germline V gene lookup returns CDR1 KGHSH and CDR2 LQKENI. CDR3 size: 12 residues. In DNA, the CDR3 is TGTGCCAGCTCACTCGGTGGTCAGCCCCAGCATTTT. Translating it yields CASSLGGQPQHF.

This clone showed up just once. The gene calls are TRBV4-3 and TRBJ2-2, with 9 positions matching TRBD2. The CDR3 runs to 18 residues. Trimming took 1 base from V and 2 from J; bases not matched to a gene: 8. Per the germline V gene, CDR1 is LGHNA and CDR2 is YSLEER. For the CDR3, the DNA is TGCGCCAGCAGCCAAGCCCCAGCGGGGGGCCCCAACACCGGGGAGCTGTTTTTT. It yields the protein CASSQAPAGGPNTGELFF.

The gene calls are TRBV7-9 and TRBJ2-2; 11 bases match TRBD2. This CDR3 comprises 16 residues. J was trimmed by 4 bases and V by 4 bases; bases with no gene match: 5. Germline CDR1 is SEHNR and CDR2 is FQNEAQ (reference sequence). This CDR3 reads CASSSTSGSPTGELFF. The CDR3 DNA reads TGTGCCAGCAGCTCCACTAGCGGGAGTCCCACCGGGGAGCTGTTTTTT. Supplemented by reference TRBV7-9 and TRBJ2-2, the full variable domain reads DTGVSQNPRHKITKRGQNVTFRCDPISEHNRLYWYRQTLGQGPEFLTYFQNEAQLEKSRLLSDRFSAERPKGSFSTLEIQRTEQGDSAMYLCASSSTSGSPTGELFFGEGSRLTVL.

This clone was found a few times. The rearrangement uses TRBV6-5 and TRBJ1-1; 9 bases align to TRBD1. The V gene's germline CDR1 is MNHEY and CDR2 SVGAGI. CDR3 length: 14 residues. The V gene end was trimmed by 6 bases and the J gene end by 1 base; junction bases not matched to a gene: 3. DNA of the CDR3: TGTGCCAGCAGCGCGGGACAGGGGAACACTGAAGCTTTCTTT. Protein sequence: CASSAGQGNTEAFF.

This clone was detected a few times. V usage is TRBV7-9 and J usage is TRBJ2-2; D unclear. CDR1 is SEHNR and CDR2 is FQNEAQ in the germline V gene (reference sequence). CDR3 size: 15 residues. Trimming removed 6 bases from V and 0 bases from J, with 11 bases in between. CDR3 nucleotide sequence: TGTGCCAGCAGTCAGGACCAGACGAACACCGGGGAGCTGTTTTTT. Encoded protein: CASSQDQTNTGELFF.

This chain joins TRBV6-1 and TRBJ2-5; 10 bases agree with TRBD2. CDR1 MNHNS and CDR2 SASEGT come from the germline V gene. Trimming took 5 bases from V and 5 from J; bases not matched to a gene: 5. The CDR3 covers 14 residues. CDR3 amino acids: CASSMTSGLETQYF. The CDR3 DNA sequence: TGTGCCAGCAGTATGACTAGCGGGCTTGAGACCCAGTACTTC.

V and J are TRBV4-1 and TRBJ2-2; D tentatively reads TRBD1 or TRBD2 (5 bases each). CDR3 size: 17 residues. Trimming removed 8 bases at V and 1 base at J, with 20 bases between. From germline, CDR1 is MGHRA and CDR2 YSYEKL. The CDR3 sequence is CASSPWGTAKNTGELFF. In DNA form, the CDR3 reads TGCGCCAGCTCACCTTGGGGGACCGCGAAGAACACCGGGGAGCTGTTTTTT.

The chain is built from TRBV6-5 and TRBJ2-3; 9 bases match TRBD2. Germline lookup yields CDR1 MNHEY and CDR2 SVGAGI. The CDR3 covers 15 residues. With V trimmed by 2 bases and J by 6 bases, 6 bases remained unmatched. The CDR3 DNA reads as TGTGCCAGCAGTTACCACCGGCGGGGGGGGGATACGCAGTATTTT. Protein product: CASSYHRRGGDTQYF.

CDR3 coding DNA: TGTGCCAGCAGCCCCGGACAGGCCTCCTACGAGCAGTACTTC. Translated: CASSPGQASYEQYF. This chain connects TRBV11-3 to TRBJ2-7; TRBD1 agrees at 7 bases. Germline V gene data show CDR1 as SGHNT and CDR2 as YENEEA. V shed 5 bases, J shed 0 bases, and the junction held 4 bases outside the gene matches. This CDR3 region has 14 residues.

The rearrangement uses TRBV7-2 and TRBJ2-5, with D maybe TRBD2 (6 bases). Germline-derived CDR1 and CDR2 are SGHTA and FQGNSA. With 6 bases removed from V and 2 bases from J, the gap between germline ends came to 16 bases. This CDR3 comprises 15 residues. CDR3 DNA: TGTGCCAGCAGTCGTCTCGAGGGGAGGCAAGAGACCCAGTACTTC. Translation gives CASSRLEGRQETQYF.

This sequence joins TRBV6-5 and TRBJ1-6; D unresolved. Germline CDR1 MNHEY, CDR2 SVGAGI. Between the trimmed V and J ends, which lost 5 bases and 13 bases, there was a span of 12 bases. The length of the CDR3 is 12 residues. DNA of the CDR3: TGTGCCAGCAGTGGGATCGGAGAGCCCCTCCACTTT. It encodes CASSGIGEPLHF.